This TCR beta chain was retrieved from a study of CD8+ T cells in alopecia areata. On the study more broadly: Treated patients took oral tofacitinib at 5 to 10 mg twice daily.

Germline V gene data show CDR1 as MNHEY and CDR2 as SMNVEV (reference sequence). V lost 6 bases, J lost 3 bases, and 4 bases stayed unmatched. The CDR3 extends over 13 amino acids. Specified treatment: oral pan-JAK inhibitor, 5-10 mg twice daily. Extracted RNA was reverse transcribed, and the resulting cDNA served as sequencing template. Here immunoSEQ multiplex PCR was the method, and the copy in TCRdb shows in-frame clones only, minus some. The top ten hold around 5.7% of the sample, which has 100,000 to 150,000 clones, about 59% seen once. V and J are TRBV27 and TRBJ2-5; 7 bases align to TRBD2. This clonotype originated in a human donor with alopecia areata. The sample in question was CD4+ T cells sorted from blood, obtained at week 4, from a patient treated with tofacitinib. The chain's CDR3 is CASSGLVEETQYF. The CDR3 DNA sequence: TGTGCCAGCAGCGGACTAGTTGAAGAGACCCAGTACTTC.